One and the same sample provided the 28 T cell receptor beta chains below, sequenced in a study of shared clonotypes between healthy human individuals. Clones were sequenced by immunoSEQ multiplex PCR, and TCRdb holds only the in-frame ones, with some missing. Of 1.4 million to 1.5 million clones detected, around 95% appear once; the ten largest clones hold 1.2%. Source material: naive CD4+ T cells sorted from blood. Subset noted: CD45RA+ positively selected. The receptors were gathered from a young man in good health.

CDR3 sequence: CASSSYRENTEAFF. For the CDR3, the DNA is TGTGCCAGCAGTTCATACAGGGAGAACACTGAAGCTTTCTTT. The chain uses TRBV6-5 and TRBJ1-1; maybe TRBD1 (6 bases). CDR1 and CDR2 (germline): MNHEY, SVGAGI. Trimming removed 4 bases at V and 1 base at J, with 10 bases between. The CDR3 sequence is 14 residues long.

This sequence joins TRBV7-9 and TRBJ1-1; no definite D call. Germline CDR1 reads SEHNR; CDR2 reads FQNEAQ (reference sequence). Trimming pared 2 bases from V and 8 bases from J, leaving 9 bases between. The CDR3 has 12 residues. CDR3 amino acids: CASSLLSSEAFF. The CDR3 coding sequence is TGTGCCAGCAGCTTATTGTCATCCGAAGCTTTCTTT.

The gene calls are TRBV5-6 and TRBJ1-1; D possibly corresponds to TRBD1 (5 bases). This CDR3 has 14 amino acids. V lost 0 bases and J lost 4, with 10 bases in between. Germline V gene lookup returns CDR1 SGHDT and CDR2 YYEEEE. DNA for the CDR3: TGTGCCAGCAGCTTGGTGGGGCCGGGCACTGAAGCTTTCTTT. It yields the protein CASSLVGPGTEAFF.

This chain uses TRBV7-8 with TRBJ2-7; 11 bases are a match to TRBD2. The CDR3 consists of 13 residues. V shed 7 bases, J shed 6 bases, and the junction held 5 bases outside the gene matches. CDR1 SGHVS and CDR2 FQNEAQ come from the germline V gene. The CDR3 region has the DNA TGTGCCAGCACACTAGCGGGAGTAGGCGAGCAGTACTTC. Residues: CASTLAGVGEQYF.

This chain links TRBV11-3 with TRBJ1-1; the D is unclear. Trimming shortened V by 3 bases and J by 3 bases, and 11 bases separated the two germline ends. The length of the CDR3 is 14 residues. The germline V gene encodes CDR1 SGHNT and CDR2 YENEEA. CDR3 in DNA: TGTGCCAGCAGCTTGGCAACCCCCTACACTGAAGCTTTCTTT. Amino acid sequence: CASSLATPYTEAFF.

The rearrangement uses TRBV6-1 and TRBJ2-5; D is unresolved. Trimming left V 6 bases short and J 1 base short, with 12 bases between. The CDR3 loop spans 14 amino acids. CDR1 is MNHNS, CDR2 SASEGT, per germline. In DNA form, the CDR3 reads TGTGCCAGCAGATTCAGACGAACCCAAGAGACCCAGTACTTC. Protein sequence: CASRFRRTQETQYF.

This chain links TRBV29-1 with TRBJ2-3; the D gene is possibly TRBD2 (6 bases). The CDR3 runs 13 residues. Trimming cost V 6 bases and J 3 bases, with 13 bases left between them. CDR1 is SQVTM and CDR2 is ANQGSEA in the germline V gene. The CDR3 loop is CSVGGIFTDTQYF. In DNA form, the CDR3 reads TGCAGCGTCGGCGGGATCTTTACAGATACGCAGTATTTT.

V usage is TRBV11-3 and J usage is TRBJ2-1, with 8 bases that match TRBD2. V shed 3 bases, J shed 10 bases, and the junction held 11 bases outside the gene matches. The CDR3 length is 15 residues. Germline V gene sequence: CDR1 SGHNT, CDR2 YENEEA. CDR3 DNA sequence: TGTGCCAGCAGCTTGAGTAGCGGGGTCTCAGGGGAGCAGTTCTTC. Residues: CASSLSSGVSGEQFF.

This rearrangement joins TRBV18 to TRBJ2-5, with 7 bases that match TRBD1. The V segment lost 4 bases and the J segment 2 bases; nucleotides outside the gene matches: 7. This CDR3 is 15 amino acids long. The germline V gene has CDR1 KGHSH and CDR2 LQKENI. The CDR3 coding sequence is TGTGCCAGCTCACACTCCGGGACAGTGCAAGAGACCCAGTACTTC. It specifies CASSHSGTVQETQYF.

The chain couples TRBV5-1 to TRBJ2-3, with D possibly being TRBD2 (5 bases). Germline CDR1 reads SGHRS; CDR2 reads YFSETQ. Between the trimmed V and J ends, which lost 4 bases and 0 bases, there was a span of 15 bases. The CDR3 runs 16 residues. CDR3 loop: CASSTTGISSTDTQYF. CDR3 DNA sequence: TGCGCCAGCAGCACCACCGGGATATCGAGCACAGATACGCAGTATTTT.

V usage is TRBV7-9 and J usage is TRBJ2-1, with D possibly matching TRBD2 (5 bases). The germline V and J ends were trimmed by 1 base and 3 bases, with 10 bases remaining between them. Germline V gives CDR1 SEHNR, CDR2 FQNEAQ (reference sequence). CDR3 size: 15 residues. This chain's CDR3 is CASSLDPGIYNEQFF. The CDR3 bases are TGTGCCAGCAGCTTAGATCCGGGGATCTACAATGAGCAGTTCTTC.

This sequence joins TRBV19 and TRBJ2-6, with a tentative D call TRBD1 (5 bases). The CDR3 runs 13 residues. Germline lookup yields CDR1 LNHDA and CDR2 SQIVND (reference sequence). Deletions cut 11 bases from V and 1 base from J, with 9 bases between. CDR3: CAVRESGANVLTF. CDR3 nucleotide sequence: TGTGCCGTCAGGGAATCTGGGGCCAACGTCCTGACTTTC.

This rearrangement joins TRBV5-1 to TRBJ2-5; 9 bases match TRBD2. V lost 0 bases, J lost 0 bases, and 12 bases stayed unmatched. There are 19 residues in the CDR3. Germline V CDR1 and CDR2: SGHRS, YFSETQ. CDR3 bases: TGCGCCAGCAGCTTGGCGGGGCTAGCGGGGAAGGAGTACCAAGAGACCCAGTACTTC. Protein product: CASSLAGLAGKEYQETQYF.

The chain uses TRBV6-5 and TRBJ1-2, with D uncertain. V dropped 4 bases and J dropped 7 bases, with 13 bases sitting between them. The CDR3 loop spans 13 amino acids. Germline values: CDR1 MNHEY, CDR2 SVGAGI. CDR3 nucleotides: TGTGCCAGCAGTTCCCCGGGCCCCGGTGGCTACACCTTC. It encodes CASSSPGPGGYTF.

The V call is TRBV5-6, the J call TRBJ2-4, with TRBD1 identical over 9 bases. Germline V CDR1 and CDR2: SGHDT, YYEEEE. J gave up 7 bases and V 4 bases, and 9 bases lay outside the gene matches. The CDR3 has 15 residues. CDR3 sequence reads: CASSPRGQGGNIQYF. The CDR3 bases are TGTGCCAGCAGCCCGAGGGGACAGGGAGGTAACATTCAGTACTTC.

The chain uses TRBV28 and TRBJ1-1, with unresolved D. The CDR3 has 14 amino acids. Deletions cut 7 bases from V and 8 bases from J, with 20 bases between. Germline V CDR1 and CDR2: MDHEN, SYDVKM. CDR3 loop: CASTVLHAEKEAFF. The CDR3 region has the DNA TGTGCCAGCACGGTCCTTCACGCGGAAAAGGAAGCTTTCTTT.

V gene TRBV7-7 combines with J gene TRBJ2-2, with a possible D match to TRBD2 (6 bases). Per the germline V gene, CDR1 is SSHAT and CDR2 is FNYEAQ (reference sequence). Trimming cost V 5 bases and J 3 bases, with 13 bases left between them. This CDR3 contains 15 residues. CDR3 coding DNA: TGTGCCAGCAGCACCCGGAGGGCCGACACCGGGGAGCTGTTTTTT. It yields the protein CASSTRRADTGELFF.

There are a few counts of this clone. Within the sample, other DNA sequences also encode this same CDR3. The chain has TRBV6-5 and TRBJ1-2; no firm D call. The CDR3 length is 13 residues. Germline-derived CDR1 and CDR2 are MNHEY and SVGAGI. V gave up 0 bases and J gave up 5 bases, with 7 bases separating them. The CDR3 DNA is TGTGCCAGCAGTTACTCGACTGATTATGGCTACACCTTC. As protein: CASSYSTDYGYTF.

V and J are TRBV2 and TRBJ1-5; D is perhaps TRBD1 (5 bases). Germline-derived CDR1 and CDR2 are SNHLY and FYNNEI. Trimming took off 6 bases at V and 3 bases at J, with 15 bases between the two ends. This CDR3 has 15 amino acids. The CDR3, as DNA: TGTGCCAGCAGCTTAGGGGACGCGATCAATCAGCCCCAGCATTTT. Translation: CASSLGDAINQPQHF.

The J gene is TRBJ1-1, the V gene TRBV5-4, with 8 positions matching TRBD1. V lost 9 bases to trimming and J lost 1 base; unmatched junction nucleotides: 11. The CDR3 is made up of 15 amino acids. Germline-derived CDR1 and CDR2 are SGHNT and YYREEE (reference sequence). The CDR3 DNA reads TGTGCCACCCACTCAGGGGGCGATTCGAACACTGAAGCTTTCTTT. This codes for CATHSGGDSNTEAFF.

CDR3 region: CASSVGRGTEQFF. The CDR3 region has the DNA TGTGCCAGCAGTGTGGGGCGAGGGACTGAGCAGTTCTTC. V gene TRBV6-1 combines with J gene TRBJ2-1, with D perhaps assigned TRBD1 or TRBD2 (5 bases each). Germline lookup yields CDR1 MNHNS and CDR2 SASEGT. Trimming left V 4 bases short and J 9 bases short, with 13 bases between. This CDR3 comprises 13 residues.

This clone showed up just once. The chain joins TRBV5-6 to TRBJ2-7, with D tentatively TRBD1 (6 bases). Germline V lookup: CDR1 SGHDT, CDR2 YYEEEE. The CDR3 loop spans 14 amino acids. The germline V and J ends were trimmed by 4 bases and 2 bases, with 13 bases remaining between them. CDR3 DNA sequence: TGTGCCAGCAGCATACAGGGTTCCACCTACGAGCAGTACTTC. It encodes CASSIQGSTYEQYF.

This sequence joins TRBV27 and TRBJ2-1, with 13 bases identical to TRBD2. CDR1 and CDR2 (germline): MNHEY, SMNVEV (reference sequence). With 7 bases clipped from V and 0 bases from J, the junction kept 9 bases outside the gene matches. The CDR3 has 18 residues. CDR3 in amino acids: CASTRLAGGPSSYNEQFF. The CDR3 region has the DNA TGTGCCAGCACTCGACTAGCGGGAGGCCCAAGCTCCTACAATGAGCAGTTCTTC.

V and J are TRBV7-3 and TRBJ2-3; D gene unclear. V was clipped by 1 base and J by 7 bases, with 18 bases between them. The CDR3 has 16 amino acids. From germline, CDR1 is SGHTA and CDR2 FQGTGA. This chain's CDR3 is CASSLIVGNPGNTQYF. CDR3 nucleotide sequence: TGTGCCAGCAGCTTAATTGTTGGTAATCCTGGGAATACGCAGTATTTT.

V and J are TRBV18 and TRBJ1-2; TRBD1 might be the D (6 bases). CDR1 and CDR2 from the germline V gene are KGHSH and LQKENI. The CDR3 is 15 residues long. V gave up 1 base and J gave up 8 bases, with 17 bases separating them. CDR3 residues: CASSPQRTAIGGYTF. CDR3 in DNA: TGTGCCAGCTCACCACAACGGACAGCTATCGGAGGCTACACCTTC.

The chain couples TRBV5-1 to TRBJ2-3; 8 nucleotides align to TRBD2. Per the germline V gene, CDR1 is SGHRS and CDR2 is YFSETQ. The CDR3 is 17 amino acids. The V gene end was trimmed by 0 bases and the J gene end by 4 bases; junction bases not matched to a gene: 10. The CDR3 loop reads CASSLEALAGSPDTQYF. The DNA for the CDR3 is TGCGCCAGCAGCTTGGAGGCCTTAGCGGGGTCGCCAGATACGCAGTATTTT. The complete variable domain, with remaining parts taken from reference TRBV5-1 and TRBJ2-3, reads KAGVTQTPRYLIKTRGQQVTLSCSPISGHRSVSWYQQTPGQGLQFLFEYFSETQRNKGNFPGRFSGRQFSNSRSEMNVSTLELGDSALYLCASSLEALAGSPDTQYFGPGTRLTVL.

The chain employs TRBV2 and TRBJ2-5; TRBD2 might be the D (5 bases). V was cut by 7 bases and J by 4 bases, with 13 bases left in between. The germline V gene encodes CDR1 SNHLY and CDR2 FYNNEI. The CDR3 has 13 amino acids. CDR3 protein: CASNNAGGETQYF. As DNA, the CDR3 is TGTGCCAGCAATAATGCGGGCGGAGAGACCCAGTACTTC.

V gene TRBV19 combines with J gene TRBJ2-1, with D perhaps given as TRBD1 or TRBD2 (5 bases each). V was cut by 1 base and J by 1 base, with 14 bases left in between. The CDR3 consists of 17 residues. Germline values: CDR1 LNHDA, CDR2 SQIVND (reference sequence). The CDR3 loop reads CASSIADGTLSYNEQFF. The CDR3 nucleotides read TGTGCCAGTAGTATAGCGGATGGGACCCTATCCTACAATGAGCAGTTCTTC.